These 2 T cell receptor beta chains share one sample of origin, sequenced in a study of beta chain features in type 1 diabetes. Study-level findings and limits: Type 1 diabetes patients had moderately but significantly shorter TCRB CDR3s in all four CD4+ subsets.

Expressed TCRB transcripts were sequenced because the entire RNA isolate underwent reverse transcription. Assay: immunoSEQ multiplex PCR; the TCRdb copy retains only in-frame clones and omits some. The table lists roughly 100,000 clones, 25% to 30% of them singletons. No antigen has been assigned to these receptors. Sequencing was done on a sample of central memory CD4+ T cells from blood. The receptors shown here come from a woman under 30 with type 1 diabetes.

For the CDR3, the DNA is TGTGCCAGCAGCTTCGGGGGAGCCTACGAGCAGTACGTC. This codes for CASSFGGAYEQYV. This rearrangement joins TRBV5-6 to TRBJ2-7; D is perhaps TRBD2 (6 bases). The CDR3 runs 13 residues. Trimming removed 2 bases at V and 2 bases at J, with 8 bases between. The germline V gene encodes CDR1 SGHDT and CDR2 YYEEEE.

This clone appeared a few times. The rearrangement links TRBV29-1 to TRBJ1-2; the D is unclear. V lost 7 bases to trimming and J lost 2 bases, with 8 bases between them. The CDR3 contains 11 residues. Germline V gene data show CDR1 as SQVTM and CDR2 as ANQGSEA. The DNA for the CDR3 is TGCAGCGCACGGGAAAACTATGGCTACACCTTC. Encoded protein: CSARENYGYTF.